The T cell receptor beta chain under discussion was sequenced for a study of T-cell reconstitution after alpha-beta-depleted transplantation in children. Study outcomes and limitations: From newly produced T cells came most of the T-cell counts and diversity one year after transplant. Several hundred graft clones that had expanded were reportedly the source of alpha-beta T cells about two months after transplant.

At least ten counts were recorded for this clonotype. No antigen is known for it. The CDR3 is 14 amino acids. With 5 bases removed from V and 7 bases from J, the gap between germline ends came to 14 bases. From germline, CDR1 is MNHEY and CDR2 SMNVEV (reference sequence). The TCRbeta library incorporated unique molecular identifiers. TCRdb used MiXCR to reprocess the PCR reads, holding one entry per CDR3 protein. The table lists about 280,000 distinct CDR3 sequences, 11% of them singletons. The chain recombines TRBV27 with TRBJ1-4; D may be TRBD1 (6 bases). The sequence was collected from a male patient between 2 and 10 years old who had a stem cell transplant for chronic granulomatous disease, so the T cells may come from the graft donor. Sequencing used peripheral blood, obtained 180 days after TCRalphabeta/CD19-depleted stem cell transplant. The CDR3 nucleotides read TGTGCCAGCAGTGTACGCCGGGACACTGAAAAACTGTTTTTT. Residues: CASSVRRDTEKLFF.